This TCR beta chain was profiled in a study of blood T cell repertoires in COVID-19. Study information: COVID-19 samples, acute and convalescent, were from the United States, Italy and Spain. The analysed material was cDNA or gDNA that came from T cells, B-cell-depleted T cells, or PBMCs.

Authors' analysis steps: Scientists estimated how many nucleated cells there were by amplifying reference gene primers. Assay used: immunoSEQ multiplex PCR; TCRdb lists only in-frame clones, some missing. The DNA was the basis for D and trimming; V, J and clone size are from that table. The repertoire includes some 150,000 clones, about 85% of them detected once, and roughly 1% sits in the top ten. V shed 0 bases and J 6 bases; nucleotides not matched to a gene: 6. The CDR3 has 15 amino acids. Germline CDR1 and CDR2: MNHEY and SVGAGI. This TCR derives from a man aged 40-50 years with acute or convalescent COVID-19. This chain uses TRBV6-5 with TRBJ1-2; TRBD1 agrees at 8 bases. Source material: peripheral blood. CDR3 coding DNA: TGTGCCAGCAGTTACTCGATGAAGGACAGGGATGGCTACACCTTC. Translating gives CASSYSMKDRDGYTF.